The 18 T cell receptor beta chains below all came from one sample that was sequenced in a study of shared T cell receptors in the human thymus. Clones were read by immunoSEQ multiplex PCR, and TCRdb kept only the in-frame ones, dropping some. The table shows 550,000 to 800,000 clones, with approximately 85% occurring only once. In addition, the sample was reused for a study of human thymus T cells.

The sample consisted of thymocytes. These TCRs come from a girl younger than two with a congenital heart defect.

In its sample, this clone was seen a few times. The rearrangement uses TRBV5-8 and TRBJ2-1; 10 nucleotides line up with TRBD1. The CDR3 extends over 16 amino acids. Germline loops: CDR1 SGHTS, CDR2 YDEGEE. With V trimmed by 3 bases and J by 2 bases, 5 bases remained unmatched. The CDR3 nucleotides read TGTGCCAGCAGCTCTAGGGACAGGGGAGCCTACAATGAGCAGTTCTTC. Translating it yields CASSSRDRGAYNEQFF.

The chain employs TRBV11-2 and TRBJ1-1; D is unclear. V dropped 5 bases and J dropped 0 bases, with 10 bases sitting between them. CDR1 is SGHAT, CDR2 FQNNGV, per germline. This CDR3 comprises 14 residues. The CDR3 sequence: CASSTTPMNTEAFF. The CDR3 region has the DNA TGTGCCAGCAGCACGACACCTATGAACACTGAAGCTTTCTTT.

This chain joins TRBV2 and TRBJ1-1; 10 positions agree with TRBD1. CDR1 is SNHLY, CDR2 FYNNEI, per germline. With 6 bases clipped from V and 0 bases from J, the junction kept 4 bases outside the gene matches. The CDR3 loop spans 15 amino acids. CDR3 region: CASSPGQGMNTEAFF. CDR3 bases: TGTGCCAGCAGCCCGGGACAGGGGATGAACACTGAAGCTTTCTTT.

V usage is TRBV4-1 and J usage is TRBJ1-1; D gene unclear. Trimming stripped 4 bases from V and 1 base from J, with 13 bases between. CDR3 size: 15 residues. CDR1 MGHRA and CDR2 YSYEKL come from the germline V gene. The CDR3 here is CASSPYGGTNTEAFF. The CDR3 DNA follows: TGCGCCAGCAGCCCCTATGGAGGAACGAACACTGAAGCTTTCTTT.

The rearrangement links TRBV7-3 to TRBJ1-2; D might be TRBD1 (5 bases). Trimming cost V 5 bases and J 4 bases, with 20 bases left between them. The CDR3 sequence is 16 residues long. The germline V gene has CDR1 SGHTA and CDR2 FQGTGA. The CDR3 DNA reads TGTGCCAGCAGCCCTGCGGGGGGAGGGGAGGGCTATGGCTACACCTTC. Amino acid sequence: CASSPAGGGEGYGYTF. Full variable domain (remainder filled in from reference TRBV7-3 and TRBJ1-2): GAGVSQTPSNKVTEKGKYVELRCDPISGHTALYWYRQSLGQGPEFLIYFQGTGAADDSGLPNDRFFAVRPEGSVSTLKIQRTERGDSAVYLCASSPAGGGEGYGYTFGSGTRLTVV.

V usage is TRBV7-9 and J usage is TRBJ1-6; 7 bases are shared with TRBD1. Germline V lookup: CDR1 SEHNR, CDR2 FQNEAQ (reference sequence). The CDR3 spans 19 residues. The V gene end was trimmed by 1 base and the J gene end by 7 bases; junction bases not matched to a gene: 16. The CDR3 protein is CASSLGLRDRQRTNSPLHF. CDR3 in DNA: TGTGCCAGCAGCTTAGGCTTGAGGGACAGACAAAGAACCAATTCACCCCTCCACTTT.

V gene TRBV9 combines with J gene TRBJ1-4, with D perhaps matching TRBD1 (6 bases). V lost 6 bases and J 3 bases, leaving 15 bases between the germline ends. The CDR3 extends over 15 amino acids. The germline gives CDR1 SGDLS, CDR2 YYNGEE. The CDR3 nucleotides are TGTGCCAGCACCAAGATGGGGGGGCCTAATGAAAAACTGTTTTTT. Translating gives CASTKMGGPNEKLFF.

The chain carries TRBV5-5 and TRBJ1-5, with 7 nucleotides matching TRBD1. Looked up from germline, CDR1 is SGHKS and CDR2 is YYEKEE (reference sequence). After removal of 0 bases from V and 2 bases from J, the junction contained 8 bases not matched to a gene. The CDR3 extends over 17 amino acids. In DNA, the CDR3 is TGTGCCAGCAGCTTGGGAGGGGGCCGGATTGGCAATCAGCCCCAGCATTTT. Its protein is CASSLGGGRIGNQPQHF.

The count of this clone is one. The chain joins TRBV28 to TRBJ1-5; the D gene is possibly TRBD1 (6 bases). Trimming removed 3 bases from V and 4 bases from J, with 25 bases in between. CDR3 length equals 19 residues. Looked up from germline, CDR1 is MDHEN and CDR2 is SYDVKM. CDR3 protein: CASSFRARQGGTVNQPQHF. In nucleotides, the CDR3 is TGTGCCAGCAGTTTTAGGGCACGACAAGGGGGTACCGTAAATCAGCCCCAGCATTTT.

This sequence joins TRBV5-5 and TRBJ1-5; D unclear. V was shortened by 2 bases and J by 2 bases, with 14 bases between the two germline ends. The CDR3 is 16 residues long. Germline V gene data show CDR1 as SGHKS and CDR2 as YYEKEE (reference sequence). The CDR3 reads CASSFFRGGGNQPQHF. The CDR3 bases are TGTGCCAGCAGCTTTTTTCGGGGTGGTGGCAATCAGCCCCAGCATTTT.

J is TRBJ1-1 and V is TRBV5-1; no clear D gene. This CDR3 is built from 13 residues. Trimming stripped 1 base from V and 4 bases from J, with 8 bases between. CDR1 and CDR2 from the germline V gene are SGHRS and YFSETQ. The CDR3 sequence is CASSLRETTEAFF. The CDR3 coding sequence is TGCGCCAGCAGCTTGCGCGAAACCACTGAAGCTTTCTTT.

This chain uses TRBV19 with TRBJ2-7; 8 bases agree with TRBD1. The CDR3 length is 15 residues. Germline V CDR1 and CDR2: LNHDA, SQIVND (reference sequence). Germline trimming cut 4 bases from V and 5 bases from J; bases unmatched to any gene: 10. CDR3 nucleotide sequence: TGTGCCAGTAGTACCACCGGGACAGGTCTGGACGAGCAGTACTTC. It yields the protein CASSTTGTGLDEQYF.

The CDR3 is CASSCRQSTDTQYF. For the CDR3, the DNA is TGTGCCAGCAGTTGCCGACAGAGCACAGATACGCAGTATTTT. V usage is TRBV2 and J usage is TRBJ2-3, with D perhaps TRBD1 (5 bases). The CDR3 loop spans 14 amino acids. Per the germline V gene, CDR1 is SNHLY and CDR2 is FYNNEI. Between the trimmed V and J ends, which lost 5 bases and 0 bases, there was a span of 9 bases.

The CDR3 coding sequence is TGTGCCAGCAGTTTTAATATGGCGGGACAGGGGGAGACCCAGTACTTC. Translation: CASSFNMAGQGETQYF. The chain uses TRBV27 and TRBJ2-5; TRBD1 matches at 10 bases. CDR1 is MNHEY and CDR2 is SMNVEV in the germline V gene (reference sequence). Trimming removed 3 bases from V and 5 bases from J; junction bases left unmatched: 9. The CDR3 has 16 residues.

This rearrangement joins TRBV28 to TRBJ1-4; 11 bases map to TRBD1. Trimming cost V 8 bases and J 1 base; bases outside gene matches: 15. This CDR3 is built from 19 residues. Germline V gene data show CDR1 as MDHEN and CDR2 as SYDVKM. CDR3 sequence reads: CASGINRDRGCVTNEKLFF. The CDR3 DNA is TGTGCCAGCGGTATAAACCGGGACAGGGGGTGTGTAACTAATGAAAAACTGTTTTTT.

The rearrangement uses TRBV25-1 and TRBJ1-4, with 11 positions matching TRBD1. This CDR3 is 16 amino acids long. Trimming removed 2 bases from V and 7 bases from J; junction bases left unmatched: 6. CDR1 is MGHDK, CDR2 SYGVNS, per germline. Written as DNA, the CDR3 is TGTGCCAGCAGTGAAGGACAGGGGGCAGGTAGTGAAAAACTGTTTTTT. Translation: CASSEGQGAGSEKLFF.

The CDR3 DNA is TGCGCCAGCAGCTTGGGGACATACAACACTGAAGCTTTCTTT. It encodes CASSLGTYNTEAFF. The rearrangement joins TRBV5-1 to TRBJ1-1, with D possibly being TRBD1 (5 bases). In germline, CDR1 is SGHRS, CDR2 YFSETQ. The V and J ends lost 0 bases and 2 bases respectively, with 8 bases between them. The CDR3 covers 14 residues.

The rearrangement joins TRBV5-1 to TRBJ2-1, with 8 bases lining up with TRBD2. The CDR3 is 17 residues long. Trimming at V came to 3 bases and at J to 3 bases, leaving 11 bases not matched to a gene. CDR1 is SGHRS and CDR2 is YFSETQ in the germline V gene. The DNA for the CDR3 is TGCGCCAGCAGCTACGACTTAAGCGGGGGCCACTACAATGAGCAGTTCTTC. This gives the protein CASSYDLSGGHYNEQFF.